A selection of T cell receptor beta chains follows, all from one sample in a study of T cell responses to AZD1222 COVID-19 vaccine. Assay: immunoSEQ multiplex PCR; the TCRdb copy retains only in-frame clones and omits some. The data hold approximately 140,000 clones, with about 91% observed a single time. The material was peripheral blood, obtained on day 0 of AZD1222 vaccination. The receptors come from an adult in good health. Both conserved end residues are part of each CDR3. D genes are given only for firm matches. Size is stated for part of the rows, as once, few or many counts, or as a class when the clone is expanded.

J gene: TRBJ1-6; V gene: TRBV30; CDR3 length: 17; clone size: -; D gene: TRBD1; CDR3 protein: CATQDREGSSYNSPLHF; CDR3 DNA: TGTGCCACCCAGGACAGGGAGGGTAGCTCCTATAATTCACCCCTCCACTTT
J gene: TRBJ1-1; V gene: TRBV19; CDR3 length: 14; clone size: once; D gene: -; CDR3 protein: CASSIEGGLGMAFF; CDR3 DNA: TGTGCCAGTAGTATAGAGGGGGGATTGGGTATGGCTTTCTTT
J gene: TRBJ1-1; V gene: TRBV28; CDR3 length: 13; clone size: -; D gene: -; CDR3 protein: CASIPDLNTEAFF; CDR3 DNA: TGTGCCAGCATCCCGGACCTGAACACTGAAGCTTTCTTT
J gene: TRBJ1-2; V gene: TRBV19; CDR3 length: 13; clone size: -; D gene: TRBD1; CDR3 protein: CASNPQGRGGYTF; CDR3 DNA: TGTGCCAGTAATCCACAGGGGAGGGGTGGCTACACCTTC
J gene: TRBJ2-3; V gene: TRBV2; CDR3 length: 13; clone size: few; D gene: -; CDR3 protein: CASSAQGTDTQYF; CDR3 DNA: TGTGCCAGCAGTGCCCAGGGCACAGATACGCAGTATTTT
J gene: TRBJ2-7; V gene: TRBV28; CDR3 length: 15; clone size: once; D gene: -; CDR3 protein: CASMGSGGAYYEQYF; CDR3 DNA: TGTGCCAGCATGGGAAGTGGGGGCGCCTACTACGAGCAGTACTTC
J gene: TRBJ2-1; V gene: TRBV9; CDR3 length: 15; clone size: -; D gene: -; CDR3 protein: CASSVDRQPYNEQFF; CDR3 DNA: TGTGCCAGCAGCGTAGACCGACAGCCCTACAATGAGCAGTTCTTC
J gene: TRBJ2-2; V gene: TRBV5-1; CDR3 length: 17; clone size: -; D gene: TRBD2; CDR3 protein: CASSFGSSGRNTGELFF; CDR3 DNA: TGCGCCAGCAGCTTTGGATCTAGCGGCCGCAACACCGGGGAGCTGTTTTTT
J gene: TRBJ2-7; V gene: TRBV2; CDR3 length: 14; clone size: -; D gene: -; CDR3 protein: CASSVRGVGYEQYF; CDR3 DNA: TGTGCCAGCAGTGTCAGGGGAGTAGGCTACGAGCAGTACTTC
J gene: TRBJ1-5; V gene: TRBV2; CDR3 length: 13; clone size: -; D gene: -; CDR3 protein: CASRGDQGLPQHF; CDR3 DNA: TGTGCCAGCAGGGGGGACCAGGGGTTGCCCCAGCATTTT
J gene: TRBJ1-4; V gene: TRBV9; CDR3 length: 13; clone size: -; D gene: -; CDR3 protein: CASSVSGVEKLFF; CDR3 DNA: TGTGCCAGCAGCGTCAGCGGGGTAGAAAAACTGTTTTTT
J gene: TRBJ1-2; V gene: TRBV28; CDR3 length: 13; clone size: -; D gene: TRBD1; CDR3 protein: CASGWTGVSGYTF; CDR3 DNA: TGTGCCAGCGGCTGGACAGGGGTTTCCGGCTACACCTTC
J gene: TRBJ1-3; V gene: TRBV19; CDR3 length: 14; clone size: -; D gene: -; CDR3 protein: CASSRPTRGNTIYF; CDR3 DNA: TGTGCCAGTAGTAGGCCTACTCGAGGAAACACCATATATTTT
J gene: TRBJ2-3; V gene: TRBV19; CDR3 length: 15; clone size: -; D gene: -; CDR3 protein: CASSIRSALTDTQYF; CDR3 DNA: TGTGCCAGTAGTATTCGCTCCGCTCTCACAGATACGCAGTATTTT
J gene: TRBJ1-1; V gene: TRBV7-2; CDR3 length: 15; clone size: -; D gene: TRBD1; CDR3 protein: CASSLRDRGPTEAFF; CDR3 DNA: TGTGCCAGCAGCTTACGAGACAGGGGGCCCACTGAAGCTTTCTTT
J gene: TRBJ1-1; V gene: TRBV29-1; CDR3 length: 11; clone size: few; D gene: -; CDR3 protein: CSVPQNTEAFF; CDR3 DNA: TGCAGCGTTCCCCAGAACACTGAAGCTTTCTTT
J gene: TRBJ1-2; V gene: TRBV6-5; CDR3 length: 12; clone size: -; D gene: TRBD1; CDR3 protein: CASRTGRYGYTF; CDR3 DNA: TGTGCCAGCCGGACAGGGCGCTATGGCTACACCTTC
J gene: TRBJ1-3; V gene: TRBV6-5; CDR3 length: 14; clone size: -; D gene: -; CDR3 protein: CASSPGYSGNTIYF; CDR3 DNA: TGTGCCAGCAGTCCAGGGTACTCTGGAAACACCATATATTTT
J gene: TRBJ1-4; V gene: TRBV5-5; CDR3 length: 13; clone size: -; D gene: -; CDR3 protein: CASSLQPNEKLFF; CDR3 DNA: TGTGCCAGCAGCTTGCAACCTAATGAAAAACTGTTTTTT
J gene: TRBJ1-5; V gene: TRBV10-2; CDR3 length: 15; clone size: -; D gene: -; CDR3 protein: CASTLDSAGNQPQHF; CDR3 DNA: TGCGCCAGCACTTTAGACAGCGCGGGCAATCAGCCCCAGCATTTT
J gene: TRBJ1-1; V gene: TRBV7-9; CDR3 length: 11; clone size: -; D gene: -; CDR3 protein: CASSLAGEAFF; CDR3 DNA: TGTGCCAGCAGCTTAGCGGGTGAGGCTTTCTTT
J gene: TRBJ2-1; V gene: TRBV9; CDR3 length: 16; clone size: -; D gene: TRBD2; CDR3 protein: CASSAPGGGVYNEQFF; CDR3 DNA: TGTGCCAGCAGCGCCCCGGGCGGGGGGGTATACAATGAGCAGTTCTTC
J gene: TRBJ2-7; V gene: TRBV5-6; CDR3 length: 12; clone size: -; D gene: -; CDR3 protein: CASNRAGYEQYF; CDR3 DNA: TGTGCCAGCAACAGGGCTGGGTACGAGCAGTACTTC
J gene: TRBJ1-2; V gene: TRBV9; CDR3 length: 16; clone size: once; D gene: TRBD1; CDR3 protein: CASSATGTGLNYGYTF; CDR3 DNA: TGTGCCAGCAGCGCTACCGGGACAGGGCTTAACTATGGCTACACCTTC
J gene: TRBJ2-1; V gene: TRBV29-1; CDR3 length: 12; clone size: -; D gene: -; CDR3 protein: CSVEGDSSWQFF; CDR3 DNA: TGCAGCGTTGAAGGTGACTCAAGTTGGCAGTTCTTC
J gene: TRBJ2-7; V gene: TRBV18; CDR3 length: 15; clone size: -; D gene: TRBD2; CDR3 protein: CASSPGTSGGTFRDF; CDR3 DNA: TGTGCCAGCTCACCAGGGACTAGCGGGGGTACCTTCAGGGACTTC
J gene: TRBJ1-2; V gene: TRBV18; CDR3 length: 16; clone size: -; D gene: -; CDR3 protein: CASSATGQPVGYGYTF; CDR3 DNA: TGTGCCAGCTCAGCCACCGGGCAGCCCGTGGGGTATGGCTACACCTTC
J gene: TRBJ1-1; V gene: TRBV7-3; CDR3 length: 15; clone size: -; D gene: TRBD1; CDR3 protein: CASSLRRQGNTEAFF; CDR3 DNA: TGTGCCAGCAGCTTAAGGAGACAGGGTAACACTGAAGCTTTCTTT
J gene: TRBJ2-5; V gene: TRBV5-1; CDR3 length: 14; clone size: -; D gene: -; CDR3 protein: CASSFKTYQETQYF; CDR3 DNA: TGCGCCAGCAGCTTTAAGACGTACCAAGAGACCCAGTACTTC
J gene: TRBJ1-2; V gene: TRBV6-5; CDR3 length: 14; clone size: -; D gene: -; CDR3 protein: CASSYSILRLGYTF; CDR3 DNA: TGTGCCAGCAGTTACTCGATATTGCGTCTGGGCTACACCTTC
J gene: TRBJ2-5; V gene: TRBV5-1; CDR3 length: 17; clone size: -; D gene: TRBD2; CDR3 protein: CASSGTSGGRFWETQYF; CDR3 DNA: TGCGCCAGCAGCGGGACTAGCGGGGGGCGATTCTGGGAGACCCAGTACTTC
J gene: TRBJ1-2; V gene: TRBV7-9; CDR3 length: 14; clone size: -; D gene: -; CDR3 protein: CASSLTASNYGYTF; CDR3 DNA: TGTGCCAGCAGCCTGACAGCCTCTAACTATGGCTACACCTTC
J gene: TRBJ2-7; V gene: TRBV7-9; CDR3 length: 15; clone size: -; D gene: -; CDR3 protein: CASSQRQTQGSEQYF; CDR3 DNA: TGTGCCAGCAGCCAAAGACAGACTCAGGGGTCCGAGCAGTACTTC
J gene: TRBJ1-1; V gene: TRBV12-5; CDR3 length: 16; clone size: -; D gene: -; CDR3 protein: CASGLVPTGLNTEAFF; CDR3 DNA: TGTGCTAGTGGTTTGGTACCGACAGGTTTGAACACTGAAGCTTTCTTT
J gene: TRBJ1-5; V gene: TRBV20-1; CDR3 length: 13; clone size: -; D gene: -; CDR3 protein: CSASKPMRQPQHF; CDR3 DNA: TGCAGTGCTAGTAAGCCAATGCGGCAGCCCCAGCATTTT
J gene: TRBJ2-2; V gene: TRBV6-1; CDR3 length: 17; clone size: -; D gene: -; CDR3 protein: CASSEMAGNVGTGELFF; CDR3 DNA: TGTGCCAGCAGTGAGATGGCGGGAAATGTGGGCACCGGGGAGCTGTTTTTT
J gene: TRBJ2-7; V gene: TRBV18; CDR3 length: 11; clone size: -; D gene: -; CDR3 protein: CASSPADEQYF; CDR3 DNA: TGTGCCAGCTCACCCGCGGATGAGCAGTACTTC
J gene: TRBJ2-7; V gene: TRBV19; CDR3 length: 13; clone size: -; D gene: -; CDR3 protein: CASTSTGSYEQYF; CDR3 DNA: TGTGCCAGTACCTCGACAGGCTCCTACGAGCAGTACTTC
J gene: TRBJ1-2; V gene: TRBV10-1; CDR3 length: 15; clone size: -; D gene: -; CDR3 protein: CASSESLGARGGYTF; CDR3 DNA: TGCGCCAGCAGTGAGTCGCTGGGGGCAAGGGGAGGCTACACCTTC
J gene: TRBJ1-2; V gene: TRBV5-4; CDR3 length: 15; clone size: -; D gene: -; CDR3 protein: CASRKSGEGRDGYTF; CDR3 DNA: TGTGCCAGCAGAAAGTCCGGGGAGGGTCGTGATGGCTACACCTTC
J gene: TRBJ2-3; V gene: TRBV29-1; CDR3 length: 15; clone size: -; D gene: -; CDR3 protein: CSVRDSDRRTDTQYF; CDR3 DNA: TGCAGCGTCCGGGACTCTGATAGGCGCACAGATACGCAGTATTTT
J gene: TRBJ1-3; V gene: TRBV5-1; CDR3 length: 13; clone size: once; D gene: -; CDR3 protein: CASRRGSGNTIYF; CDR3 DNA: TGCGCCAGCAGGAGGGGTTCTGGAAACACCATATATTTT
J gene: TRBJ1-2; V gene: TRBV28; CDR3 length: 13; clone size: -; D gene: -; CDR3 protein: CASRTGRGYGYTF; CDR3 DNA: TGTGCCAGCAGAACAGGGAGGGGCTATGGCTACACCTTC
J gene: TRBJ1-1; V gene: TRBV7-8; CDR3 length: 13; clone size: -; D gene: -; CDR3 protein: CASSFSDPIEAFF; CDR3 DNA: TGTGCCAGCAGCTTCTCGGACCCCATTGAAGCTTTCTTT
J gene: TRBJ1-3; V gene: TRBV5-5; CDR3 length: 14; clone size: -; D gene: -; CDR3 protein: CASSLGAAGNTIYF; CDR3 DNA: TGTGCCAGCAGCTTGGGGGCGGCTGGAAACACCATATATTTT
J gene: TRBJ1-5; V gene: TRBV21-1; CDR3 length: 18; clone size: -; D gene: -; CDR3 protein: CASSKGRSSLPLHQPQHF; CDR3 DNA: TGTGCCAGCAGCAAGGGCCGGTCATCGCTCCCCCTTCATCAGCCCCAGCATTTT
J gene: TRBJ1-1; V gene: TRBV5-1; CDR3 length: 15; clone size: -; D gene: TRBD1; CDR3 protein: CASGDQGQGNAEAFF; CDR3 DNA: TGCGCCAGCGGGGACCAGGGACAGGGTAACGCTGAAGCTTTCTTT
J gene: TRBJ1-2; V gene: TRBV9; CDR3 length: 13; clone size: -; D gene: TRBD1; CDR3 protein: CASRWDSLSGYTF; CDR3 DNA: TGTGCCAGCAGGTGGGACAGCCTTTCTGGCTACACCTTC
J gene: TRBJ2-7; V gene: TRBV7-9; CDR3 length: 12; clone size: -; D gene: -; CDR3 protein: CASSSAVYEQYF; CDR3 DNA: TGTGCCAGCAGCTCGGCGGTCTACGAGCAGTACTTC
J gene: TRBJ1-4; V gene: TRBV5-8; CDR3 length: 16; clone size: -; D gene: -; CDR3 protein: CASSLGGYLTAEKLFF; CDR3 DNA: TGTGCCAGCAGCTTGGGTGGCTACCTAACCGCGGAAAAACTGTTTTTT
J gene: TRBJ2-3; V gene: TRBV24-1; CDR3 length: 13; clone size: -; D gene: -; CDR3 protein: CATSEDGTDTQYF; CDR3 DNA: TGTGCCACCAGTGAAGACGGCACAGATACGCAGTATTTT
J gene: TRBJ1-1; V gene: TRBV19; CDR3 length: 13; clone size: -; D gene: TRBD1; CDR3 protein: CASTIQGFTEAFF; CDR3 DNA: TGTGCCAGTACCATACAGGGGTTCACTGAAGCTTTCTTT
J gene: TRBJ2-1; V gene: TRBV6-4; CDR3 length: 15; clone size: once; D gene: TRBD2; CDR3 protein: CASSDESGGADEQFF; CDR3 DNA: TGTGCCAGCAGTGACGAGAGCGGGGGGGCCGATGAGCAGTTCTTC
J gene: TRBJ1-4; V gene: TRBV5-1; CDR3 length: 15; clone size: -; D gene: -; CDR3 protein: CASAFGRATNEKLFF; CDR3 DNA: TGCGCCAGCGCGTTTGGTCGTGCAACTAATGAAAAACTGTTTTTT
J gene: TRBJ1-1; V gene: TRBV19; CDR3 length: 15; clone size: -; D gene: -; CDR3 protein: CASSIAERKNTEAFF; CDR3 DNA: TGTGCCAGTAGTATCGCTGAGAGGAAAAACACTGAAGCTTTCTTT